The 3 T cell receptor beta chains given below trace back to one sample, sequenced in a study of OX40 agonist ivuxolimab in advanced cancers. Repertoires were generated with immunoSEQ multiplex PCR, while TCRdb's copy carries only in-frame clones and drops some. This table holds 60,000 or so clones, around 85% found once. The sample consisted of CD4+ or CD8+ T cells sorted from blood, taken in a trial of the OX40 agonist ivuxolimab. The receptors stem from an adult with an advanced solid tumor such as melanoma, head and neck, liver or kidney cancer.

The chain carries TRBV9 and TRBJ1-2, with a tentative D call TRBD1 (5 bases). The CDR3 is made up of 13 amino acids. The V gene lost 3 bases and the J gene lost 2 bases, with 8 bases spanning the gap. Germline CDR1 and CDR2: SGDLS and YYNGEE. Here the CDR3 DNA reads TGTGCCAGCAGCGACCGGGACAACTATGGCTACACCTTC. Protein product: CASSDRDNYGYTF.

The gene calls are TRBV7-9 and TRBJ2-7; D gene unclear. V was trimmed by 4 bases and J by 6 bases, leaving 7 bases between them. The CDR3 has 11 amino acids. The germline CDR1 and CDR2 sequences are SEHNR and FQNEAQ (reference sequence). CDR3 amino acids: CASSSTGEQYF. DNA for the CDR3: TGTGCCAGCAGCTCGACGGGCGAGCAGTACTTC.

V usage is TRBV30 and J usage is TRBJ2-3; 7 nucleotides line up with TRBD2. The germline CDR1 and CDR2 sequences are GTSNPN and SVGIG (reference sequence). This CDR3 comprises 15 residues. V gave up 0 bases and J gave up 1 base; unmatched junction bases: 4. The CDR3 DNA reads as TGTGCCTGGAGTGTAAAGGGACTATGCACAGATACGCAGTATTTT. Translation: CAWSVKGLCTDTQYF.